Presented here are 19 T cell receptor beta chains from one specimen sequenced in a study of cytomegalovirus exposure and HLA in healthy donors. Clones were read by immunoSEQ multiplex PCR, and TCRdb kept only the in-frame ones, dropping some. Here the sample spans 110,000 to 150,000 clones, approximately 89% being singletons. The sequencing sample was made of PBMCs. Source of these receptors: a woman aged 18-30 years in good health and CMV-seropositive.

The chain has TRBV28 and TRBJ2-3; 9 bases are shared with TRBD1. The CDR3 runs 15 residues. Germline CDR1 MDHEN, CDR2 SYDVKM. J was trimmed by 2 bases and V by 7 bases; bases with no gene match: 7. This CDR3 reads CASTRTGVNTDTQYF. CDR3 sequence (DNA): TGTGCCAGCACCCGGACAGGGGTCAACACAGATACGCAGTATTTT.

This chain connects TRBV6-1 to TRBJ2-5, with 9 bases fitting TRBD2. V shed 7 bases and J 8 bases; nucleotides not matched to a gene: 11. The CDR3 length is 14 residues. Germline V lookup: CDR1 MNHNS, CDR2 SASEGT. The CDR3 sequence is CASTLAGDVDTQYF. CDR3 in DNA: TGTGCCAGCACCTTAGCGGGGGACGTTGACACCCAGTACTTC.

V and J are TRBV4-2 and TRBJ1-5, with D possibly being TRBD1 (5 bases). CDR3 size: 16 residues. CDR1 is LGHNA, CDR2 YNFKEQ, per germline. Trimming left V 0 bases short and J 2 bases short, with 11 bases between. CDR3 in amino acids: CASSQDRAGGNQPQHF. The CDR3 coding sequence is TGTGCCAGCAGCCAAGACAGGGCCGGAGGCAATCAGCCCCAGCATTTT.

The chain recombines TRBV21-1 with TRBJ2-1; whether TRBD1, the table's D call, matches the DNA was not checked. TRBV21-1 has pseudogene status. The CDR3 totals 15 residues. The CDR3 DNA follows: TGTGCCAGCAGCAATTGGGACAGGGCCTACAATGAGCAGTTCTTC. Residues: CASSNWDRAYNEQFF.

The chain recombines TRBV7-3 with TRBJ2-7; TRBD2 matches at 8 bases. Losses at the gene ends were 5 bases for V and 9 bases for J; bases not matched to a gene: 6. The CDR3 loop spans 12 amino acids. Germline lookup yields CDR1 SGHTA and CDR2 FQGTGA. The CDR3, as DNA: TGTGCCAGCAGCCCGGGACTAGTGGGGCAGTACTTC. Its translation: CASSPGLVGQYF.

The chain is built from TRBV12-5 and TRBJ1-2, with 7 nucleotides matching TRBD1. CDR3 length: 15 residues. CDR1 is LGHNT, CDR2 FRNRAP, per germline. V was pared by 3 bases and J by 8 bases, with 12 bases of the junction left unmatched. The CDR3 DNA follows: TGTGCTAGTGGTTTCAGCCTTGGACAGGATGAAGGCTACACCTTC. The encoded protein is CASGFSLGQDEGYTF.

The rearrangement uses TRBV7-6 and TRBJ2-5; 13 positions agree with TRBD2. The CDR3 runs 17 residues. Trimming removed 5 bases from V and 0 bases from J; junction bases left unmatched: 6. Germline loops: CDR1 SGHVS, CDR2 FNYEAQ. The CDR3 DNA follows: TGTGCCAGCAGCCTCGGACTAGCGGGGGAACACCAAGAGACCCAGTACTTC. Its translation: CASSLGLAGEHQETQYF.

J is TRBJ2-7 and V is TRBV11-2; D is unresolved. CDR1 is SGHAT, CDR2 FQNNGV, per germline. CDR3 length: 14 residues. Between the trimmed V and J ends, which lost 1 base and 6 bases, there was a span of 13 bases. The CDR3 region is CASSLGRRFREQYF. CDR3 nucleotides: TGTGCCAGCAGCTTAGGCAGGCGATTCCGCGAGCAGTACTTC.

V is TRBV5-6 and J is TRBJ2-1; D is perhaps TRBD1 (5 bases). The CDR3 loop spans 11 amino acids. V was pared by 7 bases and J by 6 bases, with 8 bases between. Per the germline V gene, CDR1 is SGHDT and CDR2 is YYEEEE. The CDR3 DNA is TGTGCCAGCGGCAGGGCCAATGAGCAGTTCTTC. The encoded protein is CASGRANEQFF.

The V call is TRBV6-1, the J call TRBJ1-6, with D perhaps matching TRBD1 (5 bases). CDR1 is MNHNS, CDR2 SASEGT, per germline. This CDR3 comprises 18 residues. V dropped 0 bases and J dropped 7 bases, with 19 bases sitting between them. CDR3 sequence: CASSEARGGAYGNSPLHF. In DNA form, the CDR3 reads TGTGCCAGCAGTGAAGCCCGGGGGGGAGCCTATGGGAATTCACCCCTCCACTTT.

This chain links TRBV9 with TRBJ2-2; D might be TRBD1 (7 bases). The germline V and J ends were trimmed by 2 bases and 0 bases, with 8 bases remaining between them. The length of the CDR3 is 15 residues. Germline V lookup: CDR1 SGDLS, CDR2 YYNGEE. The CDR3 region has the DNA TGTGCCAGCAGCGTCAGGGGGGCGAACACCGGGGAGCTGTTTTTT. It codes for CASSVRGANTGELFF.

Written as DNA, the CDR3 is TGTGCCACCGGCCACAGGGGCACAGATACGCAGTATTTT. Translating gives CATGHRGTDTQYF. The J gene is TRBJ2-3, the V gene TRBV15; tentative D call: TRBD1 (6 bases). The V end lost 8 bases, the J end lost 1 base, and 10 bases lay between the germline ends. Germline values: CDR1 LNHNV, CDR2 YYDKDF (reference sequence). The CDR3 is made up of 13 amino acids. Combining the CDR3 with reference TRBV15 and TRBJ2-3 gives the whole variable domain DAMVIQNPRYQVTQFGKPVTLSCSQTLNHNVMYWYQQKSSQAPKLLFHYYDKDFNNEADTPDNFQSRRPNTSFCFLDIRSPGLGDTAMYLCATGHRGTDTQYFGPGTRLTVL.

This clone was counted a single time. The CDR3 DNA sequence: TGCAGCGTCGACAGGGGCTACGAGCAGTACTTC. Residues: CSVDRGYEQYF. The rearrangement links TRBV29-1 to TRBJ2-7; 8 positions agree with TRBD1. The V and J ends lost 6 bases and 3 bases, in that order; junction bases with no gene match: 1. Germline CDR1 and CDR2: SQVTM and ANQGSEA. The CDR3 contains 11 residues.

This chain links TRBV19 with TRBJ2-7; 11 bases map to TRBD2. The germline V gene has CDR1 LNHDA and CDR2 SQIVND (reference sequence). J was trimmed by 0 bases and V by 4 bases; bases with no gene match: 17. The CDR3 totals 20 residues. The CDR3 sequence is CASSTYFLPRLAGTSYEQYF. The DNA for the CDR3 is TGTGCCAGTAGTACCTACTTCCTCCCAAGACTAGCGGGGACCTCCTACGAGCAGTACTTC.

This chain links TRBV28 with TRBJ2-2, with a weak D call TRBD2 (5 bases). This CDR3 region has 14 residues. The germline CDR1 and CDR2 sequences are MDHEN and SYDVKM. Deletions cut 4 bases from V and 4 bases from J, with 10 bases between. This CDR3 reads CASSWAGGTGELFF. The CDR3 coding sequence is TGTGCCAGCAGTTGGGCAGGAGGCACCGGGGAGCTGTTTTTT.

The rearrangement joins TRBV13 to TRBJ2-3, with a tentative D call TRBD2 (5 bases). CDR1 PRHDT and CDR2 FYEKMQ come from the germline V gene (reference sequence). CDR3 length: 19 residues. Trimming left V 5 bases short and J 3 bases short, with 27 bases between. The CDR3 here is CASSPEPSQAAEQTDTQYF. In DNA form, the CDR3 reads TGTGCCAGCAGCCCCGAGCCCTCACAAGCGGCGGAACAGACAGATACGCAGTATTTT. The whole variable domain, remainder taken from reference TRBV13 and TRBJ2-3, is AAGVIQSPRHLIKEKRETATLKCYPIPRHDTVYWYQQGPGQDPQFLISFYEKMQSDKGSIPDRFSAQQFSDYHSELNMSSLELGDSALYFCASSPEPSQAAEQTDTQYFGPGTRLTVL.

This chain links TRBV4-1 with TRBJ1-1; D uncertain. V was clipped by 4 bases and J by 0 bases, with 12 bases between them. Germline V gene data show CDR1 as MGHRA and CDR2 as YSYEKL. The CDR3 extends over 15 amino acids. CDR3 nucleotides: TGCGCCAGCAGCCCCTTTTTACACATGAACACTGAAGCTTTCTTT. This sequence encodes CASSPFLHMNTEAFF.

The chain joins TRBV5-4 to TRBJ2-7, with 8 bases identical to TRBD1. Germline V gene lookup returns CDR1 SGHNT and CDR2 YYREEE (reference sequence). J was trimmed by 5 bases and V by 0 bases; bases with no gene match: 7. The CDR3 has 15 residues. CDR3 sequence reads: CASSLGTGKVDEQYF. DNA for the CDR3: TGTGCCAGCAGCTTGGGGACAGGGAAGGTTGACGAGCAGTACTTC.

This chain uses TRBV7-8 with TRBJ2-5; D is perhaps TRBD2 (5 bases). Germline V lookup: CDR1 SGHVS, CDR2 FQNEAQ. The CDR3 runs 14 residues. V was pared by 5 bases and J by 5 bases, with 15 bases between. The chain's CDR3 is CASSLGLGLETQYF. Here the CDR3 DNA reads TGTGCCAGCAGCCTCGGACTGGGCTTGGAGACCCAGTACTTC.